This entry lists 30 T cell receptor beta chains sequenced from one sample in a study of blood T cell repertoires in COVID-19. Sequenced by immunoSEQ multiplex PCR; TCRdb stores in-frame clones only, minus some. Here the sample spans about 380,000 clones, more than 70% being singletons. Sequencing was carried out using PBMCs or T cells enriched from blood (not recorded which). The origin of the receptors is a woman aged 18-29 years who had recovered from COVID-19.

This clone occurred once. The J gene is TRBJ1-1, the V gene TRBV19; a weak D match, TRBD1 (6 bases). Germline assignment: CDR1 LNHDA and CDR2 SQIVND (reference sequence). Trimming cost V 3 bases and J 1 base, with 9 bases left between them. The CDR3 is made up of 14 amino acids. The CDR3 DNA reads TGTGCCAGTAGTATCCGGGGACAGAACACTGAAGCTTTCTTT. Its translation: CASSIRGQNTEAFF.

V usage is TRBV29-1 and J usage is TRBJ1-3; D uncertain. CDR1 and CDR2 (germline): SQVTM, ANQGSEA. This CDR3 has 12 residues. V shed 7 bases and J shed 6 bases, with 13 bases lying between them. The CDR3, as DNA: TGCAGCGGACTGACGCAAGAAAACACCATATATTTT. This codes for CSGLTQENTIYF.

This chain uses TRBV9 with TRBJ1-1; no clear D gene. The CDR3 loop spans 14 amino acids. In germline, CDR1 is SGDLS, CDR2 YYNGEE. Between the trimmed V and J ends, which lost 0 bases and 3 bases, there was a span of 9 bases. This chain's CDR3 is CASSVDGRDTEAFF. The CDR3 DNA follows: TGTGCCAGCAGCGTAGACGGGAGGGACACTGAAGCTTTCTTT.

The gene calls are TRBV3-1 (or the pseudogene TRBV3-2) and TRBJ1-1; no clear D gene. Germline V gene data show CDR1 as LGHDT and CDR2 as YNNKEL (reference sequence). Trimming removed 4 bases at V and 5 bases at J, with 11 bases between. This CDR3 is 13 amino acids long. The CDR3 region is CASSPPRGTEAFF. CDR3 coding DNA: TGTGCCAGCAGCCCCCCACGAGGGACTGAAGCTTTCTTT.

The chain carries TRBV29-1 and TRBJ2-1; weak D call: TRBD2 (6 bases). The germline V gene encodes CDR1 SQVTM and CDR2 ANQGSEA. CDR3 length equals 13 residues. Trimming left V 7 bases short and J 0 bases short, with 10 bases between. This CDR3 is CSGGGDSYNEQFF. Here the CDR3 DNA reads TGCAGCGGTGGAGGGGACTCCTACAATGAGCAGTTCTTC.

This rearrangement joins TRBV10-3 to TRBJ2-1, with D possibly being TRBD2 (6 bases). V dropped 10 bases and J dropped 0 bases, with 10 bases sitting between them. Germline V gives CDR1 ENHRY, CDR2 SYGVKD. The CDR3 has 13 residues. Here the CDR3 DNA reads TGTGCCACCCGGGGGACCTCCTACAATGAGCAGTTCTTC. As protein: CATRGTSYNEQFF.

The V call is TRBV28, the J call TRBJ1-3; 8 bases line up with TRBD1. The V and J ends lost 2 bases and 2 bases, in that order; junction bases with no gene match: 2. The CDR3 spans 15 residues. Germline assignment: CDR1 MDHEN and CDR2 SYDVKM. CDR3 coding DNA: TGTGCCAGCAGTTTACAGGGGGCTACTGGAAACACCATATATTTT. Protein product: CASSLQGATGNTIYF.

The V call is TRBV6-5, the J call TRBJ1-6, with D possibly being TRBD1 (6 bases). CDR1 and CDR2 from the germline V gene are MNHEY and SVGAGI. The CDR3 is 13 amino acids. With 8 bases removed from V and 5 bases from J, the gap between germline ends came to 10 bases. The CDR3 DNA sequence: TGTGCCAGCGCCGGACAGCATAATTCACCCCTCCACTTT. It translates to CASAGQHNSPLHF.

The rearrangement joins TRBV5-1 to TRBJ2-7; 8 bases agree with TRBD1. CDR1 and CDR2 from the germline V gene are SGHRS and YFSETQ. V gave up 3 bases and J gave up 5 bases; unmatched junction bases: 16. The CDR3 runs 17 residues. CDR3 region: CASSSNTPGQAPHEQYF. The CDR3 DNA sequence: TGCGCCAGCAGCTCCAATACGCCGGGACAGGCTCCCCACGAGCAGTACTTC.

This chain joins TRBV19 and TRBJ2-7; 9 bases fit TRBD1. The CDR3 is 13 residues long. Germline lookup yields CDR1 LNHDA and CDR2 SQIVND (reference sequence). Trimming took 4 bases from V and 3 from J; bases not matched to a gene: 1. CDR3: CASSTDRGYEQYF. The CDR3 DNA reads TGTGCCAGTAGTACGGACAGGGGCTACGAGCAGTACTTC.

The chain employs TRBV6-1 and TRBJ1-1; no clear D gene. Germline CDR1 and CDR2: MNHNS and SASEGT. With 0 bases removed from V and 1 base from J, the gap between germline ends came to 6 bases. The CDR3 is 14 amino acids. The CDR3 DNA reads as TGTGCCAGCAGTGAAGCGGGCCCGAACACTGAAGCTTTCTTT. It codes for CASSEAGPNTEAFF.

The gene calls are TRBV7-2 and TRBJ1-4; possible D gene TRBD1, 6 bases. V gave up 0 bases and J gave up 6 bases, with 11 bases separating them. The CDR3 runs 15 residues. Germline values: CDR1 SGHTA, CDR2 FQGNSA. CDR3 sequence reads: CASSLARGQYEKLFF. CDR3 nucleotide sequence: TGTGCCAGCAGCTTAGCTCGGGGACAATATGAAAAACTGTTTTTT. The variable domain in full, with the rest retrieved from reference TRBV7-2 and TRBJ1-4, is GAGVSQSPSNKVTEKGKDVELRCDPISGHTALYWYRQSLGQGLEFLIYFQGNSAPDKSGLPSDRFSAERTGGSVSTLTIQRTQQEDSAVYLCASSLARGQYEKLFFGSGTQLSVL.

V gene TRBV3-1 (or the pseudogene TRBV3-2) combines with J gene TRBJ1-1; D might be TRBD1 (5 bases). The CDR3 is 15 amino acids. Trimming stripped 8 bases from V and 5 bases from J, with 21 bases between. In germline, CDR1 is LGHDT, CDR2 YNNKEL (reference sequence). This CDR3 reads CASGNDVLGGTEAFF. CDR3 DNA: TGTGCCAGCGGGAACGATGTCCTCGGGGGGACTGAAGCTTTCTTT.

Turning to this clone: At the DNA level, this CDR3 is encoded by other sequences in the same sample as well. The J gene is TRBJ2-1, the V gene TRBV5-1; 8 bases fit TRBD1. Looked up from germline, CDR1 is SGHRS and CDR2 is YFSETQ. J gave up 0 bases and V 3 bases, and 2 bases lay outside the gene matches. The CDR3 is made up of 15 amino acids. CDR3 sequence reads: CASSSGQGSYNEQFF. In DNA form, the CDR3 reads TGCGCCAGCAGCTCTGGACAGGGCTCCTACAATGAGCAGTTCTTC.

The J gene is TRBJ2-3, the V gene TRBV4-1; 15 positions match TRBD2. The CDR3 loop spans 19 amino acids. In germline, CDR1 is MGHRA, CDR2 YSYEKL. The V gene end was trimmed by 0 bases and the J gene end by 4 bases; junction bases not matched to a gene: 8. This CDR3 is CASSQDGGLAGGAADTQYF. In nucleotides, the CDR3 is TGCGCCAGCAGCCAAGATGGGGGACTAGCGGGGGGTGCGGCAGATACGCAGTATTTT.

CDR3 nucleotides: TGTGCCAGCTCCGGCCAAGGGGGGGTCTACGAGCAGTACTTC. It yields the protein CASSGQGGVYEQYF. V usage is TRBV3-1 (or the pseudogene TRBV3-2) and J usage is TRBJ2-7; D is possibly TRBD2 (7 bases). Germline CDR1 and CDR2: LGHDT and YNNKEL (reference sequence). This CDR3 is 14 amino acids long. V was cut by 8 bases and J by 3 bases, with 17 bases left in between.

This chain connects TRBV5-4 to TRBJ1-1; 10 nucleotides align to TRBD1. The CDR3 loop spans 14 amino acids. Germline V gives CDR1 SGHNT, CDR2 YYREEE (reference sequence). Germline trimming cut 2 bases from V and 4 bases from J; bases unmatched to any gene: 2. The CDR3 bases are TGTGCCAGCAGCTTTGGACAGGGGGGCACTGAAGCTTTCTTT. Its protein is CASSFGQGGTEAFF. Full variable domain (remainder filled in from reference TRBV5-4 and TRBJ1-1): ETGVTQSPTHLIKTRGQQVTLRCSSQSGHNTVSWYQQALGQGPQFIFQYYREEENGRGNFPPRFSGLQFPNYSSELNVNALELDDSALYLCASSFGQGGTEAFFGQGTRLTVV.

This clone came up a few times. This chain uses TRBV7-9 with TRBJ1-1; D call uncertain. Germline V gene lookup returns CDR1 SEHNR and CDR2 FQNEAQ (reference sequence). V lost 0 bases to trimming and J lost 9 bases, with 11 bases between them. This CDR3 is 13 amino acids long. CDR3 loop: CASSLAEGWKAFF. CDR3 coding DNA: TGTGCCAGCAGCTTAGCCGAGGGTTGGAAAGCTTTCTTT.

The chain joins TRBV4-1 to TRBJ1-6; 9 nucleotides align to TRBD1. This CDR3 contains 16 residues. J was trimmed by 9 bases and V by 0 bases; bases with no gene match: 6. CDR1 is MGHRA, CDR2 YSYEKL, per germline. The CDR3 bases are TGCGCCAGCAGCCAAGATGAGGGACAGGGCTTTTCACCCCTCCACTTT. Encoded protein: CASSQDEGQGFSPLHF.

The chain's CDR3 is CASSPGTGLQYGYTF. Here the CDR3 DNA reads TGTGCCAGCAGCCCTGGGACAGGGTTACAGTATGGCTACACCTTC. The chain employs TRBV7-2 and TRBJ1-2; 9 bases align to TRBD1. The CDR3 is made up of 15 amino acids. In germline, CDR1 is SGHTA, CDR2 FQGNSA. J was trimmed by 5 bases and V by 5 bases; bases with no gene match: 9.

This clone occurred once. The gene calls are TRBV7-2 and TRBJ2-7; 15 bases agree with TRBD2. Trimming cost V 5 bases and J 6 bases; bases outside gene matches: 11. Per germline, CDR1 SGHTA and CDR2 FQGNSA. CDR3 length equals 17 residues. CDR3 sequence: CASSRRTSGGGLSEQYF. The CDR3 nucleotides read TGTGCCAGCAGCCGCAGGACTAGCGGGGGGGGTTTGAGCGAGCAGTACTTC.

The chain recombines TRBV28 with TRBJ1-6; TRBD1 might be the D (5 bases). V shed 7 bases and J shed 4 bases, with 26 bases lying between them. The germline V gene encodes CDR1 MDHEN and CDR2 SYDVKM. The CDR3 has 19 residues. CDR3 in amino acids: CASNKKKGDNLNYNSPLHF. CDR3 DNA: TGTGCCAGCAACAAGAAGAAAGGGGATAATTTAAATTATAATTCACCCCTCCACTTT.

This clone appeared a single time. V is TRBV27 and J is TRBJ2-7; 13 bases fit TRBD2. The CDR3 runs to 14 residues. Germline trimming cut 4 bases from V and 3 bases from J; bases unmatched to any gene: 0. CDR1 is MNHEY, CDR2 SMNVEV, per germline (reference sequence). The CDR3 protein is CASSWTSGGYEQYF. The CDR3 nucleotides are TGTGCCAGCAGTTGGACTAGCGGGGGCTACGAGCAGTACTTC.

The chain joins TRBV11-2 to TRBJ1-1, with D tentatively TRBD1 (6 bases). The CDR3 has 16 amino acids. V lost 3 bases to trimming and J lost 5 bases, with 19 bases between them. Germline V gene lookup returns CDR1 SGHAT and CDR2 FQNNGV. The CDR3 nucleotides are TGTGCCAGCAGCTTGCACAGCACAGGGCGAGGAACTGAAGCTTTCTTT. It yields the protein CASSLHSTGRGTEAFF.

V and J are TRBV4-2 and TRBJ2-7; weak D call: TRBD1 (6 bases). The V gene lost 1 base and the J gene lost 2 bases, with 9 bases spanning the gap. Germline V gene sequence: CDR1 LGHNA, CDR2 YNFKEQ. The CDR3 is 14 amino acids. The CDR3 coding sequence is TGTGCCAGCAGCCAAGGCAGGGGTCCCTACGAGCAGTACTTC. This gives the protein CASSQGRGPYEQYF.

The rearrangement links TRBV5-1 to TRBJ1-1; 9 positions agree with TRBD1. Germline-derived CDR1 and CDR2 are SGHRS and YFSETQ. This CDR3 spans 14 amino acids. The J segment lost 5 bases and the V segment lost 4 bases, leaving 6 bases of the junction unmatched. CDR3 in DNA: TGCGCCAGCAGCAACGGACAGGGGTGGACTGAAGCTTTCTTT. Translated: CASSNGQGWTEAFF.

The CDR3 bases are TGTGCCAGCAGCCAGACTTCGACTAGCGGGGGGGCCACAGATACGCAGTATTTT. Amino acids: CASSQTSTSGGATDTQYF. V is TRBV3-1 (or the pseudogene TRBV3-2) and J is TRBJ2-3; 14 positions agree with TRBD2. V dropped 3 bases and J dropped 2; count of bases not matched to a gene: 7. Germline values: CDR1 LGHDT, CDR2 YNNKEL (reference sequence). This CDR3 has 18 amino acids.

The chain uses TRBV9 and TRBJ2-5; TRBD2 aligns across 8 bases. Trimming cost V 0 bases and J 4 bases; bases outside gene matches: 5. Germline CDR1 reads SGDLS; CDR2 reads YYNGEE. This CDR3 is 15 amino acids long. The CDR3: CASSVGGLGVETQYF. CDR3 DNA sequence: TGTGCCAGCAGCGTAGGGGGACTAGGAGTAGAGACCCAGTACTTC.

The chain uses TRBV9 and TRBJ2-3; tentative D call: TRBD2 (6 bases). Germline values: CDR1 SGDLS, CDR2 YYNGEE. Trimming removed 3 bases at V and 2 bases at J, with 10 bases between. This CDR3 is 14 amino acids long. The CDR3 DNA follows: TGTGCCAGCAGCGAAGAACTAGCCACAGATACGCAGTATTTT. Translated, it gives CASSEELATDTQYF.

The chain has TRBV6-5 and TRBJ2-7; TRBD1 agrees at 8 bases. The CDR3 is 13 amino acids. J gave up 6 bases and V 6 bases, and 7 bases lay outside the gene matches. Germline V gene sequence: CDR1 MNHEY, CDR2 SVGAGI. CDR3 residues: CASSPQGAGEQYF. In DNA, the CDR3 is TGTGCCAGCAGCCCCCAGGGGGCGGGCGAGCAGTACTTC.